These 10 T cell receptor beta chains came from one sample sequenced in a study of PD-1 blockade in mismatch repair-deficient tumors. Produced via immunoSEQ multiplex PCR; TCRdb's table is partial and in-frame only. This sample carries about 49,000 clones, 77% of them seen once, and the ten largest clones take roughly 3.4%. The sample was PBMCs, taken before pembrolizumab treatment. The receptor set was obtained from an adult with mismatch repair-deficient cancer.

This chain connects TRBV7-2 to TRBJ1-3, with D uncertain. V shed 5 bases and J shed 0 bases, with 8 bases lying between them. Germline V gene sequence: CDR1 SGHTA, CDR2 FQGNSA. CDR3 length: 14 residues. The CDR3, as DNA: TGTGCCAGCAGCCCCGTCGACTCTGGAAACACCATATATTTT. This codes for CASSPVDSGNTIYF.

J is TRBJ2-7 and V is TRBV6-6; D possibly uses TRBD1 or TRBD2 (5 bases each). From germline, CDR1 is MNHNY and CDR2 SVGAGI (reference sequence). Trimming pared 5 bases from V and 5 bases from J, leaving 19 bases between. This CDR3 spans 15 amino acids. The CDR3 nucleotides read TGTGCCAGCAGTCCGCGGCAGGGAGCGGCCCACGAGCAGTACTTC. Translation: CASSPRQGAAHEQYF.

DNA for the CDR3: TGTGCCAGCAGCCCTCGGACTAGCGGGAGGGTGGGAGATACGCAGTATTTT. This gives the protein CASSPRTSGRVGDTQYF. V gene TRBV5-5 combines with J gene TRBJ2-3; 15 bases match TRBD2. Germline assignment: CDR1 SGHKS and CDR2 YYEKEE (reference sequence). The J segment lost 5 bases and the V segment lost 4 bases, leaving 8 bases of the junction unmatched. The CDR3 extends over 17 amino acids.

By frequency in the sample, this clone is medium-sized. The rearrangement uses TRBV28 and TRBJ2-1, with 7 bases that match TRBD1. Germline V gene lookup returns CDR1 MDHEN and CDR2 SYDVKM. This CDR3 has 15 amino acids. Trimming cost V 5 bases and J 4 bases; bases outside gene matches: 8. The CDR3 DNA follows: TGTGCCAGCAGTGTACAGGGGTCGTGGTACAATGAGCAGTTCTTC. Translation: CASSVQGSWYNEQFF.

V gene TRBV5-8 combines with J gene TRBJ2-3, with 7 bases that match TRBD1. The CDR3 covers 17 residues. CDR1 SGHTS and CDR2 YDEGEE come from the germline V gene. The V gene end was trimmed by 0 bases and the J gene end by 2 bases; junction bases not matched to a gene: 9. CDR3 loop: CASSLGVDRPLTDTQYF. The CDR3 region has the DNA TGTGCCAGCAGCTTGGGGGTGGACAGGCCCCTCACAGATACGCAGTATTTT.

The V call is TRBV15, the J call TRBJ2-3; D perhaps matches TRBD2 (6 bases). This CDR3 contains 16 residues. Germline values: CDR1 LNHNV, CDR2 YYDKDF (reference sequence). Deletions cut 3 bases from V and 0 bases from J, with 13 bases between. CDR3 sequence: CATSRGSGRSTDTQYF. The CDR3 DNA is TGTGCCACCAGCAGGGGGTCCGGGAGAAGCACAGATACGCAGTATTTT.

V and J are TRBV6-4 and TRBJ1-5; possibly TRBD1 for D (5 bases). CDR1 and CDR2 from the germline V gene are MRHNA and SNTAGT. CDR3 length: 15 residues. Deletions cut 8 bases from V and 3 bases from J, with 17 bases between. The CDR3 DNA follows: TGTGCCAGCTGGTGGGGGTGTCACAACAATCAGCCCCAGCATTTT. It yields the protein CASWWGCHNNQPQHF.

V usage is TRBV5-6 and J usage is TRBJ2-2, with D possibly matching TRBD2 (6 bases). V lost 4 bases, J lost 8 bases, and 9 bases lay in between. This CDR3 is built from 12 residues. Germline V gives CDR1 SGHDT, CDR2 YYEEEE. DNA of the CDR3: TGTGCCAGCAGCCCCGGACTAGGGGAGCTGTTTTTT. This encodes CASSPGLGELFF.

The chain employs TRBV6-4 and TRBJ1-3; D is undetermined. CDR1 is MRHNA and CDR2 is SNTAGT in the germline V gene. Trimming removed 3 bases at V and 4 bases at J, with 7 bases between. The CDR3 is 13 amino acids. CDR3 bases: TGTGCCAGCAGTGAAGATGGGGGAAACACCATATATTTT. Its protein is CASSEDGGNTIYF.

This chain connects TRBV2 to TRBJ1-1, with unresolved D. The CDR3 is 13 residues long. Deletions cut 7 bases from V and 2 bases from J, with 11 bases between. Germline loops: CDR1 SNHLY, CDR2 FYNNEI. CDR3 loop: CASNEEVNTEAFF. CDR3 DNA sequence: TGTGCCAGCAACGAGGAAGTCAACACTGAAGCTTTCTTT.